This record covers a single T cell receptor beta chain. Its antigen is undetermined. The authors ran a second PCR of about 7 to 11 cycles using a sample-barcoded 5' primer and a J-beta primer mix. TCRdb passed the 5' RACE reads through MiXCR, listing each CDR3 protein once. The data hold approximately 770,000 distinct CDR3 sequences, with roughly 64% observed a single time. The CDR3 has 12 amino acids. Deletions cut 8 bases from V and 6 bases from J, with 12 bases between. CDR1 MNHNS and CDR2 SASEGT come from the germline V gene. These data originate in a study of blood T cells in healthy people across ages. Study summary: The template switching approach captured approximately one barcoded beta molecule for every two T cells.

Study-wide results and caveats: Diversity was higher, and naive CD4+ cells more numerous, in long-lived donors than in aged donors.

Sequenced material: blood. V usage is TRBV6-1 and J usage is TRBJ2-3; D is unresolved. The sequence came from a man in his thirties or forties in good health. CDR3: CASGSMGDTQYF. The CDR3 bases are TGTGCCAGCGGGTCCATGGGCGATACGCAGTATTTT.